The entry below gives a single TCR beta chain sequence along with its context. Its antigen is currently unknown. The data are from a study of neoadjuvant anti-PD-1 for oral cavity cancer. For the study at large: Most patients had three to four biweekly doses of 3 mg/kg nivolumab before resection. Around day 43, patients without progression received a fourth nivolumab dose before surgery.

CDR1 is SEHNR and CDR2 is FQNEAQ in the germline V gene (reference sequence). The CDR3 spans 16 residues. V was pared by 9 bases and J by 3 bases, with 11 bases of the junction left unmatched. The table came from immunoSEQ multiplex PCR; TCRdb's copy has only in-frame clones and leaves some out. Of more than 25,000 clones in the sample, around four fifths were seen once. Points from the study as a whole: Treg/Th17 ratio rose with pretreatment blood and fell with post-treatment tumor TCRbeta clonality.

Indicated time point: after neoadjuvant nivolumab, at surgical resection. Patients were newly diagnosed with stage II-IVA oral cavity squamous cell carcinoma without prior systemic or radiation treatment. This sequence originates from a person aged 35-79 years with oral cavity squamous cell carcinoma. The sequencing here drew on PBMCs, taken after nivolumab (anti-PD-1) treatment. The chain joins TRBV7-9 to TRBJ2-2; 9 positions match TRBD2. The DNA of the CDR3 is TGTGCCAGTTCTAGTTGGCGACTAGCGGACACCGGGGAGCTGTTTTTT. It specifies CASSSWRLADTGELFF.